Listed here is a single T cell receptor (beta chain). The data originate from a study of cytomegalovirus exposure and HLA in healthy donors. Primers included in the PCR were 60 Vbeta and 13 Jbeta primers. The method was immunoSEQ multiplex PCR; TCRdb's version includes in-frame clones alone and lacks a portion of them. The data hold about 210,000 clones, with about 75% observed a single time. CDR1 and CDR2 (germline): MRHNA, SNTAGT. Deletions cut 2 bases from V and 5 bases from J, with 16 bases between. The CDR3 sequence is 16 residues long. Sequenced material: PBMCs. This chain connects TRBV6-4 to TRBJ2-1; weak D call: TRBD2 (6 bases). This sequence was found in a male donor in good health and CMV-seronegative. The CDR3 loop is CASSDLPSGEDNEQFF. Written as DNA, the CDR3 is TGTGCCAGCAGTGACCTCCCTTCGGGAGAGGACAATGAGCAGTTCTTC.